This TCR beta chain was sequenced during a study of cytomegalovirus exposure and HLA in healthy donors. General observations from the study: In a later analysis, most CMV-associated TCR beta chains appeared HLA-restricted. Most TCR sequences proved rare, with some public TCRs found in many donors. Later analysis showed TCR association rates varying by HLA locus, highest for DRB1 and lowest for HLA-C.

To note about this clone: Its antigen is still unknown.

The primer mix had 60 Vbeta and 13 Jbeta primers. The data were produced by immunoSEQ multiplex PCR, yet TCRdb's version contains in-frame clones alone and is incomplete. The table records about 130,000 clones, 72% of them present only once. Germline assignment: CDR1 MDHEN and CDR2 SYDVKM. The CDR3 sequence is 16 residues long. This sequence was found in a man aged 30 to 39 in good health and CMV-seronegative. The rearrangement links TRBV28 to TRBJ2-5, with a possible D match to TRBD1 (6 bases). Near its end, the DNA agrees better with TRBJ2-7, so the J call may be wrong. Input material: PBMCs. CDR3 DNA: TGTGCCAGCAGTCCTCCGAGGGGGATGAGCTCCTACGAGCAGTACTTC. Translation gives CASSPPRGMSSYEQYF.